This record covers a single T cell receptor (beta chain). What it binds is not known. The data derive from a study of naive CD8 T cells in extremely preterm neonates. Points from the study as a whole: Preterm neonate repertoires were significantly less rich by iChao1 than others. Compared with older groups, preterm CDR3s were shorter, with fewer N additions and less trimming. Limitations included small sample size and variable preterm productive templates.

V gave up 4 bases and J gave up 7 bases; unmatched junction bases: 6. The CDR3 is 13 amino acids. Germline V gives CDR1 LGHNA, CDR2 YSLEER. Cord blood came from elective full-term cesareans at about 37-42 weeks without labor or membrane rupture. Sequenced by immunoSEQ multiplex PCR; TCRdb stores in-frame clones only, minus some. Here the sample spans roughly 5,100 clones, approximately 97% being singletons. The chain couples TRBV4-3 to TRBJ1-1, with 7 bases aligning to TRBD1. The sample was naive CD8+ T cells from cord blood. This receptor was obtained from a newborn in good health. CDR3 DNA: TGCGCCAGCAGCCCGGCTGACAGGGTTGAAGCTTTCTTT. Translating it yields CASSPADRVEAFF.